This is a list of T cell receptor beta chains from one sample in a study of molecular identifiers for immune sequencing clone quantification. TCRdb reprocessed the PCR reads with MiXCR, giving one entry per CDR3 protein. Seen here are 85,000 to 130,000 distinct CDR3 sequences, approximately 40% observed once, and the top ten hold 4% to 4.5%. The sample consisted of naive CD8+ T cells from blood, with Jurkat cell RNA spiked in. The receptors here all came from a human donor in good health. Some libraries in this study had Jurkat cell RNA spiked in. The conserved cysteine and the conserved F or W are not part of the CDR3 here. Each record gives: J gene, V gene, CDR3 protein.

TRBJ1-6,TRBV5-6,ASSSGTGDSPLH
TRBJ2-5,TRBV5-1,ASSQKWTGVQETQY
TRBJ1-5,TRBV6-5,ASSIRPYQPQH
TRBJ2-7,TRBV29-1,SVEISSSYEQY
TRBJ2-3,TRBV4-3,ASSQGPTDTQY
TRBJ2-3,TRBV2,ATAGPDTQY
TRBJ2-7,TRBV13,ASTAPGGGYEQY
TRBJ1-5,TRBV28,ASSLRQPQPQH
TRBJ1-1,TRBV7-9,ASSLGYTEAF
TRBJ1-3,TRBV28,AGKDSSSGNTIY
TRBJ1-4,TRBV6-5,ASSYSRQVNEKLF
TRBJ1-5,TRBV27,ASSVSIVQPQH
TRBJ2-5,TRBV11-2,ASSSSTGIETQY
TRBJ2-6,TRBV7-2,ASSLGQSSSGANVLT
TRBJ2-7,TRBV28,ASSIILLRGSGEQY
TRBJ2-7,TRBV25-1,ASRLSGSYEQY
TRBJ2-3,TRBV4-1,ASSPTPRGTDTQY
TRBJ2-1,TRBV24-1,ATSDPGTAYNEQF
TRBJ2-7,TRBV29-1,SVKAGTGEQY